The 7 T cell receptor beta chains reported below all come from one sample, sequenced in a study of blood T cell repertoires in COVID-19 (dated by TCRdb to the early 2020s). The library was built by means of the immunoSEQ multiplex PCR assay. Entries here come from immuneACCESS through TCRdb and include only in-frame sequences with V and J called. Some clones fail to appear in such tables; in the studies checked, an unresolved V gene covers under half of the shortfall, and the cause of the remainder is unknown. Here the sample has about 220,000 clones; 82% occur a single time. The ten most abundant clones make up roughly 5.5% of the sample. The sequencing sample was made of peripheral blood. Source of these receptors: a woman aged 70-85 years with COVID-19, enrolled during active disease.

J is TRBJ2-7 and V is TRBV6-5; tentative D call: TRBD2 (5 bases). With 0 bases removed from V and 4 bases from J, the gap between germline ends came to 16 bases. The CDR3 contains 16 residues. Germline values: CDR1 MNHEY, CDR2 SVGAGI. The CDR3 spells CASSYSITTSFYEQYF. CDR3 nucleotide sequence: TGTGCCAGCAGTTACTCCATTACTACTAGTTTTTACGAGCAGTACTTC.

This chain joins TRBV30 and TRBJ1-6; possibly TRBD1 for D (6 bases). CDR1 is GTSNPN and CDR2 is SVGIG in the germline V gene (reference sequence). This CDR3 is built from 15 residues. Between the trimmed V and J ends, which lost 0 bases and 7 bases, there was a span of 13 bases. CDR3: CAWSVLGRGNSPLHF. CDR3 nucleotides: TGTGCCTGGAGTGTCCTGGGTAGGGGGAATTCACCCCTCCACTTT.

This chain links TRBV18 with TRBJ2-1, with TRBD2 as a possible D gene (6 bases). The CDR3 length is 14 residues. V was clipped by 4 bases and J by 9 bases, with 16 bases between them. Looked up from germline, CDR1 is KGHSH and CDR2 is LQKENI. DNA of the CDR3: TGTGCCAGCTCACAACTGGCGGGATCCGTTGAGCAGTTCTTC. Translation gives CASSQLAGSVEQFF.

The chain is built from TRBV6-2 or TRBV6-3 and TRBJ1-2; unclear D gene. Germline V lookup: CDR1 MNHEY, CDR2 SVGEGT. Deletions cut 2 bases from V and 8 bases from J, with 15 bases between. The CDR3 is made up of 14 amino acids. This CDR3 is CASSYPEAGKGYTF. The CDR3 DNA is TGTGCCAGCAGTTACCCTGAAGCGGGGAAAGGCTACACCTTC.

As regards this clone: The sample carries other DNA sequences with the same CDR3. The chain recombines TRBV18 with TRBJ2-5; 7 nucleotides align to TRBD1. Looked up from germline, CDR1 is KGHSH and CDR2 is LQKENI. The V segment lost 0 bases and the J segment 5 bases; nucleotides outside the gene matches: 3. This CDR3 has 14 residues. CDR3 in amino acids: CASSPPGQKETQYF. Written as DNA, the CDR3 is TGTGCCAGCTCACCACCGGGACAGAAGGAGACCCAGTACTTC.

This chain links TRBV2 with TRBJ1-1; no clear D gene. Germline CDR1 and CDR2: SNHLY and FYNNEI. Deletions cut 7 bases from V and 5 bases from J, with 11 bases between. The CDR3 spans 12 residues. As DNA, the CDR3 is TGTGCCAGCATTTCAGGAAAAACTGAAGCTTTCTTT. Protein: CASISGKTEAFF.

V usage is TRBV10-1 and J usage is TRBJ2-3; 10 nucleotides align to TRBD2. Trimming at V came to 6 bases and at J to 6 bases, leaving 6 bases not matched to a gene. Germline V gene data show CDR1 as WNHNN and CDR2 as SYGVQD (reference sequence). The CDR3 is made up of 14 amino acids. CDR3 DNA sequence: TGCGCCAGCAGCCTAGCGGGAGATCGGGATACGCAGTATTTT. This gives the protein CASSLAGDRDTQYF.